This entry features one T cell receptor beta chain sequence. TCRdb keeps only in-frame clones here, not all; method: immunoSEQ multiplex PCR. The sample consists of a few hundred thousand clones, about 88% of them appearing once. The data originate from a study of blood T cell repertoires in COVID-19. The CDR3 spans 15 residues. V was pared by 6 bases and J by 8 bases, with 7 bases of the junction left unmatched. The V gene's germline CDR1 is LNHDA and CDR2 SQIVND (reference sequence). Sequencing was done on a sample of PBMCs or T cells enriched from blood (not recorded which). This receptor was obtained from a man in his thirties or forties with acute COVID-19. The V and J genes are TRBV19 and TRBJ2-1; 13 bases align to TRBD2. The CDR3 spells CASSDTSGRADEQFF. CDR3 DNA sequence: TGTGCCAGTAGCGATACTAGCGGGAGGGCCGATGAGCAGTTCTTC.